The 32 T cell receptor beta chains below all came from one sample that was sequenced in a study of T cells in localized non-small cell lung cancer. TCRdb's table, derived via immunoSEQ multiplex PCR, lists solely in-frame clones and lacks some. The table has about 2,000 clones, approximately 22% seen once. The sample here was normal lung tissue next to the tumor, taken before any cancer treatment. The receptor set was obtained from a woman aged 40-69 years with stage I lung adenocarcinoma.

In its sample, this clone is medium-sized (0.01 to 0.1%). The CDR3 sequence: CASSSRDRLTYEQYF. As DNA, the CDR3 is TGTGCCAGCAGCTCCCGGGACAGACTTACCTACGAGCAGTACTTC. The genes are TRBV11-3 and TRBJ2-7; 7 bases line up with TRBD1. Looked up from germline, CDR1 is SGHNT and CDR2 is YENEEA. This CDR3 has 15 amino acids. The J segment lost 2 bases and the V segment lost 4 bases, leaving 8 bases of the junction unmatched. The whole variable domain, filled in from reference TRBV11-3 and TRBJ2-7, reads EAGVVQSPRYKIIEKKQPVAFWCNPISGHNTLYWYLQNLGQGPELLIRYENEEAVDDSQLPKDRFSAERLKGVDSTLKIQPAELGDSAVYLCASSSRDRLTYEQYFGPGTRLTVT.

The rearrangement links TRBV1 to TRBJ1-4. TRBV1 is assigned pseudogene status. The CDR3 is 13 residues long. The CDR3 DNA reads TGCGCCAGCAGCGTCCGGGAAAATGAAAAACTGTTTTTT. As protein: CASSVRENEKLFF.

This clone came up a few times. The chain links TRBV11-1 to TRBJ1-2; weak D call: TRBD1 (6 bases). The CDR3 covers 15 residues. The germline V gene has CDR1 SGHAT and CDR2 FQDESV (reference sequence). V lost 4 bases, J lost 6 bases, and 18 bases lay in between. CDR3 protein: CASSSTITGLNGYTF. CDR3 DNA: TGTGCCAGCAGCTCGACCATAACAGGGCTTAATGGCTACACCTTC. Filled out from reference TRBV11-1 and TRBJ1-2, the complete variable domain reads EAEVAQSPRYKITEKSQAVAFWCDPISGHATLYWYRQILGQGPELLVQFQDESVVDDSQLPKDRFSAERLKGVDSTLKIQPAELGDSAMYLCASSSTITGLNGYTFGSGTRLTVV.

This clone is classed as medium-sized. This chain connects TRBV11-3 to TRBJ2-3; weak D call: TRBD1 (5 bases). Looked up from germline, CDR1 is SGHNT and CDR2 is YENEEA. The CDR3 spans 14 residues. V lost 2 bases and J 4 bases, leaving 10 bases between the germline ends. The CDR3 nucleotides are TGTGCCAGCAGCTTAAAAAGGGGATCAGATACGCAGTATTTT. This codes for CASSLKRGSDTQYF.

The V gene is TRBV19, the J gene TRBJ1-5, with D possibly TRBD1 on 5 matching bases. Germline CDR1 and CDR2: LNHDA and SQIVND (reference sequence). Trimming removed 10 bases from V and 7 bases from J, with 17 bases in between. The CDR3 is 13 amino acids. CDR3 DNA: TGTGCCACCGCAGAGGGGAGAGACCAGCCCCAGCATTTT. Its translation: CATAEGRDQPQHF.

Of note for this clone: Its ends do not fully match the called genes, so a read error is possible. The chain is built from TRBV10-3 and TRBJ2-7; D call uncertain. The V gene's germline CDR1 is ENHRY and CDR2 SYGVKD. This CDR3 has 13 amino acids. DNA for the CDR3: TGTGCCATCAGTGAGTCTGGGAATTACGTGCAGTACTTC. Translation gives CAISESGNYVQYF.

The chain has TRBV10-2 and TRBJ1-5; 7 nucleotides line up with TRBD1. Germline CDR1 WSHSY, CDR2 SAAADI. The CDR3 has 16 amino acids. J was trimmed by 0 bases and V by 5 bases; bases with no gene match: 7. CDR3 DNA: TGCGCCAGCAGTTCTGGACAGGACTATAGCAATCAGCCCCAGCATTTT. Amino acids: CASSSGQDYSNQPQHF.

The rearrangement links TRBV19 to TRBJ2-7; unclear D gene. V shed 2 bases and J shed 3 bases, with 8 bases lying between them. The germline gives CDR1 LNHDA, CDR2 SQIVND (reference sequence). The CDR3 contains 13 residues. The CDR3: CASSISHLYEQYF. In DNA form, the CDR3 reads TGTGCCAGTAGTATATCCCATCTCTACGAGCAGTACTTC.

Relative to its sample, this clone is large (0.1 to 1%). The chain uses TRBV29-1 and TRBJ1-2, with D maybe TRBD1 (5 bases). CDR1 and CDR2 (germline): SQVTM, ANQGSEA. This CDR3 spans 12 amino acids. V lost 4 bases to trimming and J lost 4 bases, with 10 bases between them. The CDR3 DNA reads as TGCAGCGTTGTGGGGGAGGGCTATGGCTACACCTTC. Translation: CSVVGEGYGYTF.

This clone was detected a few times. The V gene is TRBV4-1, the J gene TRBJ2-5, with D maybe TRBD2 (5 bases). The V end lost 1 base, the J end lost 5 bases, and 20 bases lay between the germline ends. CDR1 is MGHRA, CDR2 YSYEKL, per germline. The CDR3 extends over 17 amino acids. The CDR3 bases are TGCGCCAGCAGCCAAGGTTTGGGGAATCTGAGGAGGGAGACCCAGTACTTC. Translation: CASSQGLGNLRRETQYF.

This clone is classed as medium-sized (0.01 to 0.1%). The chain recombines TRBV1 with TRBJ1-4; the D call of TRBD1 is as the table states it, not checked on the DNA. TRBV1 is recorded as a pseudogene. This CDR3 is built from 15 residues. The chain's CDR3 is CASPPYMDSYEKLFF. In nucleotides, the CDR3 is TGCGCCAGCCCCCCTTATATGGACAGTTACGAAAAACTGTTTTTT.

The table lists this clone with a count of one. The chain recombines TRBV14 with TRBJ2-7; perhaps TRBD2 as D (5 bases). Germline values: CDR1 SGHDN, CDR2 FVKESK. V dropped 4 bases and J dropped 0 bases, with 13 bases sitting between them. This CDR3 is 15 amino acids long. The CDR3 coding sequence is TGTGCCAGCAGCCCCGGACTGGAAGCCTCCTACGAGCAGTACTTC. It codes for CASSPGLEASYEQYF.

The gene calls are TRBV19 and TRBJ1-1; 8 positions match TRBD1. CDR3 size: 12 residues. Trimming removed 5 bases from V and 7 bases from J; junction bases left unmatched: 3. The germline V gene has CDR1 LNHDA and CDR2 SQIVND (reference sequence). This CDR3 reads CASSRGQGEAFF. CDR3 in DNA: TGTGCCAGTAGTCGTGGACAGGGTGAAGCTTTCTTT.

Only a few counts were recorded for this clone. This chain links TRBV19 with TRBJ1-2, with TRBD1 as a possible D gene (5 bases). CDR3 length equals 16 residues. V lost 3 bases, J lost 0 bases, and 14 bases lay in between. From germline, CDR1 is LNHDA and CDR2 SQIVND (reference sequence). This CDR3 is CASSIGGTESNYGYTF. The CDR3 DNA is TGTGCCAGTAGTATCGGGGGGACGGAGTCTAACTATGGCTACACCTTC.

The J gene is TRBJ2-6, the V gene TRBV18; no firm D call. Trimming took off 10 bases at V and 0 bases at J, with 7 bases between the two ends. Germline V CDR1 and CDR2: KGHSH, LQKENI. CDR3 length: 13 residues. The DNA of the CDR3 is TGTGCCATACTAAACTCTGGGGCCAACGTCCTGACTTTC. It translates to CAILNSGANVLTF. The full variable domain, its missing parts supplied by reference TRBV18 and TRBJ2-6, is NAGVMQNPRHLVRRRGQEARLRCSPMKGHSHVYWYRQLPEEGLKFMVYLQKENIIDESGMPKERFSAEFPKEGPSILRIQQVVRGDSAAYFCAILNSGANVLTFGAGSRLTVL.

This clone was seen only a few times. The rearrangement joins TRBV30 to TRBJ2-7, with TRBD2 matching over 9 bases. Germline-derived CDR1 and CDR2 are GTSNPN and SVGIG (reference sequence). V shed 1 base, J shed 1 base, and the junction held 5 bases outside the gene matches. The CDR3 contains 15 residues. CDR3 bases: TGTGCCTGGAGTGACACGCGGGGGGGTTCCTACGAGCAGTACTTC. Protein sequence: CAWSDTRGGSYEQYF.

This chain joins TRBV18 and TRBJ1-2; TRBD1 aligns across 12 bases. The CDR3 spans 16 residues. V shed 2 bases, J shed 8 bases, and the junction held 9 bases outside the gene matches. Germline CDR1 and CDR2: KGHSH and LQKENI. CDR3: CASSPTAGQGAGGYTF. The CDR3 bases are TGTGCCAGCTCACCAACCGCGGGACAGGGGGCTGGCGGCTACACCTTC.

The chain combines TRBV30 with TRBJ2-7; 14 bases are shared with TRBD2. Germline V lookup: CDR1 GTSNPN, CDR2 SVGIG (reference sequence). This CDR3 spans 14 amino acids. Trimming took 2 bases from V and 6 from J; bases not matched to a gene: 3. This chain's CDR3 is CAWSPGLAGGEQYF. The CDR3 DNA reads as TGTGCCTGGAGTCCCGGACTAGCGGGGGGCGAGCAGTACTTC.

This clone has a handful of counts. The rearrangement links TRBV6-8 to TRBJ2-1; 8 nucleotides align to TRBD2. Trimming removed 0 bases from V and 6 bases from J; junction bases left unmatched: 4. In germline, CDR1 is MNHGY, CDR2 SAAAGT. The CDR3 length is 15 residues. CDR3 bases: TGTGCCAGCAGTTACTCCTGGACTAGCTTCAATGAGCAGTTCTTC. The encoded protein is CASSYSWTSFNEQFF.

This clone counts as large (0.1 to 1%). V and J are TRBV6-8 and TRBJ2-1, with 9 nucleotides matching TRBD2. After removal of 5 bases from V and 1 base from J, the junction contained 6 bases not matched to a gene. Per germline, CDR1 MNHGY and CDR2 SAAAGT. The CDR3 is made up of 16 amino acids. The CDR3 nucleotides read TGTGCCAGCAGTGCTTTAGCGGGGGAATCCTACAATGAGCAGTTCTTC. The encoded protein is CASSALAGESYNEQFF.

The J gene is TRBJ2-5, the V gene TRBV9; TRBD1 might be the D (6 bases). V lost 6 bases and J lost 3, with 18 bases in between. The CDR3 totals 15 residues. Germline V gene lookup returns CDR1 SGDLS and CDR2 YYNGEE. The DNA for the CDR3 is TGTGCCAGCACCCAGAATGGACAGAGCGAAGAGACCCAGTACTTC. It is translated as CASTQNGQSEETQYF.

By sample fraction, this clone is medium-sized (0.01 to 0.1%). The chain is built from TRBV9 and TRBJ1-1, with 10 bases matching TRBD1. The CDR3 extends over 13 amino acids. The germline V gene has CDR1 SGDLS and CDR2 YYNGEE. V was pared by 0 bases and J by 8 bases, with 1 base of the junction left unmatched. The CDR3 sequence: CASSVGQGAEAFF. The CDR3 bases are TGTGCCAGCAGCGTAGGACAGGGGGCAGAAGCTTTCTTT.

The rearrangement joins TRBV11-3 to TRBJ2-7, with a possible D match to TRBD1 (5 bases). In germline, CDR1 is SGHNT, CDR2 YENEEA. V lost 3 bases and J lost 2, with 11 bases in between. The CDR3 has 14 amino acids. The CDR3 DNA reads TGTGCCAGCAGCTTGGGTGGACAAGCCTACGAGCAGTACTTC. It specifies CASSLGGQAYEQYF.

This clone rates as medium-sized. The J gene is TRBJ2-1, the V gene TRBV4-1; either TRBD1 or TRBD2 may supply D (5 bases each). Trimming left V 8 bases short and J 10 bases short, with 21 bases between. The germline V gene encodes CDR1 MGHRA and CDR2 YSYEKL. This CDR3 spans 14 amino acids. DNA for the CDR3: TGCGCCAGCGCCCGGGACGGGCTTGGGGGAGAGCAGTTCTTC. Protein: CASARDGLGGEQFF.

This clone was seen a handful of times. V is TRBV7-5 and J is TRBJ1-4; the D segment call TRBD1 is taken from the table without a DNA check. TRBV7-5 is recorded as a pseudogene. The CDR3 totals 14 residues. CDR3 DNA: TGTGCCAGCAGCTTCCAGGGGGCTAATGAAAAACTGTTTTTT. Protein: CASSFQGANEKLFF.

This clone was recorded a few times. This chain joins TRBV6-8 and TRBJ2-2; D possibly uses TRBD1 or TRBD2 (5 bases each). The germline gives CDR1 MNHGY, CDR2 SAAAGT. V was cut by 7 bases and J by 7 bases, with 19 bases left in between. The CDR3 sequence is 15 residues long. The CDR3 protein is CASTPGWGWHGELFF. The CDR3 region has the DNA TGTGCCAGCACCCCCGGGTGGGGGTGGCACGGGGAGCTGTTTTTT.

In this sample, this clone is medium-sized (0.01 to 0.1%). CDR3 nucleotide sequence: TGTGCCAGCACCCGGGGGGGGTTTCGGTACTTC. Amino acid sequence: CASTRGGFRYF. V is TRBV6-7 and J is TRBJ2-7; 8 positions agree with TRBD2. TRBV6-7 is an open reading frame whose function is uncertain. The trim removed 7 bases at V and 12 bases at J, leaving 8 bases unmatched. The CDR3 runs to 11 residues.

CDR3 DNA sequence: TGTGCCTGGAGTGGTCAGGCCCTGGGAGATACGCAGTATTTT. Protein product: CAWSGQALGDTQYF. The V call is TRBV30, the J call TRBJ2-3; D unclear. This CDR3 comprises 14 residues. CDR1 and CDR2 from the germline V gene are GTSNPN and SVGIG (reference sequence). V was clipped by 1 base and J by 5 bases, with 13 bases between them.

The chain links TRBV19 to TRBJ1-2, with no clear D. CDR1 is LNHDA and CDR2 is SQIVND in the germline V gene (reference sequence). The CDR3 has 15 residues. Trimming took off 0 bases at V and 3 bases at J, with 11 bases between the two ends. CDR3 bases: TGTGCCAGTAGTATAGAGGGCCAGTCCTACTATGGCTACACCTTC. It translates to CASSIEGQSYYGYTF.

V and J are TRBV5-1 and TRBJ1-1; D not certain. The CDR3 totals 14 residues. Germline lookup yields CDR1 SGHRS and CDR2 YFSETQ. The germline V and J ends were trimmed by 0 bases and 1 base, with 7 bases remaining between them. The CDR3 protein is CASSLASANTEAFF. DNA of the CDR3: TGCGCCAGCAGCTTGGCTTCAGCGAACACTGAAGCTTTCTTT.

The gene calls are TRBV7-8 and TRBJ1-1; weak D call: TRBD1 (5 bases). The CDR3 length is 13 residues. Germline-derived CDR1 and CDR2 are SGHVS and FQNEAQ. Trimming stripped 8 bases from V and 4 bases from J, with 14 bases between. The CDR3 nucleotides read TGTGCCAGCCAAGGGGAGGGAACCACTGAAGCTTTCTTT. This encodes CASQGEGTTEAFF.

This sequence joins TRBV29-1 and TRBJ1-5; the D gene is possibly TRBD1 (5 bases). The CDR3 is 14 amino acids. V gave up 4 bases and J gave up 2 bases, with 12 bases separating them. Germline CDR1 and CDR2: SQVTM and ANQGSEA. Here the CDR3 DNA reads TGCAGCGTTGGGCAGGGAAGAGGCAATCAGCCCCAGCATTTT. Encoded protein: CSVGQGRGNQPQHF.